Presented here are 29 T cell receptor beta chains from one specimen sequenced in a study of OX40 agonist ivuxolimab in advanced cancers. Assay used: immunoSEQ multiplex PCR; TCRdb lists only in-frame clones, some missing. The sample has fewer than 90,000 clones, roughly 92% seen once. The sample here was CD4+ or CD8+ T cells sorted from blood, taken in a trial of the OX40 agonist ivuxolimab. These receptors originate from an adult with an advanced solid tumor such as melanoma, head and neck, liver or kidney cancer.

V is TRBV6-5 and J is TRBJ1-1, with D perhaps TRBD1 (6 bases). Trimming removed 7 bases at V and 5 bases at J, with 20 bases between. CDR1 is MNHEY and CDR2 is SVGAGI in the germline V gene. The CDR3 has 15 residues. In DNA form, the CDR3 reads TGTGCCAGCATCCCCCCCGGGGGCGTCGGGACTGAAGCTTTCTTT. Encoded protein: CASIPPGGVGTEAFF.

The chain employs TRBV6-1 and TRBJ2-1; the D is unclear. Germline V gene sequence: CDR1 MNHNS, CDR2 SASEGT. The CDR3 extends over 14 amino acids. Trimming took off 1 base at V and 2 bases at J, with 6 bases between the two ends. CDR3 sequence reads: CASSEDRAYNEQFF. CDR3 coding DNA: TGTGCCAGCAGTGAAGATCGGGCCTACAATGAGCAGTTCTTC.

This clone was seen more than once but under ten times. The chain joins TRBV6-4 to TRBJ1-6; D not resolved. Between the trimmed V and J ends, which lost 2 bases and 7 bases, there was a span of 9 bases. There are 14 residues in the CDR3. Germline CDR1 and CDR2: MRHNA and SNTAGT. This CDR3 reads CASSDRVGNSPLHF. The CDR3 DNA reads TGTGCCAGCAGTGACAGGGTGGGGAATTCACCCCTCCACTTT.

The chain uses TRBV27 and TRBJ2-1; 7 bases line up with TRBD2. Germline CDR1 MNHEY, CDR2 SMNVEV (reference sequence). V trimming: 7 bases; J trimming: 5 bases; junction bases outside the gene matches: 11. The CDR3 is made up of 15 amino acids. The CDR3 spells CASTPQTSRHNEQFF. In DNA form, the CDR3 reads TGTGCCAGCACCCCCCAGACTAGCCGCCACAATGAGCAGTTCTTC.

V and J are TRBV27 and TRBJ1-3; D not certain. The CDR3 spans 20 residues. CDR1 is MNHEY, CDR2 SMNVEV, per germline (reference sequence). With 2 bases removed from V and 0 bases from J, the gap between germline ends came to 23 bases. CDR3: CASSLEPPLPEWRSGNTIYF. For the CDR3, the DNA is TGTGCCAGCAGTTTAGAACCTCCTCTGCCCGAGTGGCGCTCTGGAAACACCATATATTTT.

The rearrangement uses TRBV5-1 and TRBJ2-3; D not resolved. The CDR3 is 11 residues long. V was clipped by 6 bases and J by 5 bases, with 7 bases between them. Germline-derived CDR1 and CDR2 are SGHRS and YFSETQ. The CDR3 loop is CASMAGDTQYF. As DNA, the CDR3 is TGCGCCAGCATGGCTGGAGATACGCAGTATTTT. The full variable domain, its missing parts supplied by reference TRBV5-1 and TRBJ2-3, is KAGVTQTPRYLIKTRGQQVTLSCSPISGHRSVSWYQQTPGQGLQFLFEYFSETQRNKGNFPGRFSGRQFSNSRSEMNVSTLELGDSALYLCASMAGDTQYFGPGTRLTVL.

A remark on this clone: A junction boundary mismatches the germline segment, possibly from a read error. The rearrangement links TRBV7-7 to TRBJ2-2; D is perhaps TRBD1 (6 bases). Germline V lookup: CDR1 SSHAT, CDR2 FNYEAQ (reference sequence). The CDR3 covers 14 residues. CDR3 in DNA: TGTGCTAGCAGCACCCGACAGGACACCGGGGAGCTGTTTTTT. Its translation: CASSTRQDTGELFF.

The CDR3 region is CASSPLPGTGEETQYF. The CDR3 bases are TGTGCCAGCAGCCCCCTGCCCGGGACAGGGGAAGAGACCCAGTACTTC. The J gene is TRBJ2-5, the V gene TRBV27, with 10 bases aligning to TRBD1. Germline V gene data show CDR1 as MNHEY and CDR2 as SMNVEV (reference sequence). The CDR3 sequence is 16 residues long. Trimming at V came to 6 bases and at J to 3 bases, leaving 10 bases not matched to a gene.

CDR3 bases: TGTGCCTGGAGTCCAGGGGGTAGTCGGGACGAGCAGTACTTC. It specifies CAWSPGGSRDEQYF. The chain employs TRBV30 and TRBJ2-7; TRBD1 aligns across 7 bases. Germline CDR1 and CDR2: GTSNPN and SVGIG (reference sequence). Trimming took 2 bases from V and 5 from J; bases not matched to a gene: 9. CDR3 length: 14 amino acids.

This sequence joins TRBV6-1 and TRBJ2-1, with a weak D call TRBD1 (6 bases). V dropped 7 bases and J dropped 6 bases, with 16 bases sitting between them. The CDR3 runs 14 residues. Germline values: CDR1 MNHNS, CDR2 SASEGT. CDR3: CASTRDTILNEQFF. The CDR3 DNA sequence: TGTGCCAGCACTCGGGACACCATTCTCAATGAGCAGTTCTTC.

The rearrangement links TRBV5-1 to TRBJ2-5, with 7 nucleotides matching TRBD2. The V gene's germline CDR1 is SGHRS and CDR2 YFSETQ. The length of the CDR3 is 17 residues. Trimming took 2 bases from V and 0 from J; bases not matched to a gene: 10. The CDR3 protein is CASSFAGEALYQETQYF. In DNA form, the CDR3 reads TGCGCCAGCAGCTTCGCGGGGGAAGCCCTGTACCAAGAGACCCAGTACTTC.

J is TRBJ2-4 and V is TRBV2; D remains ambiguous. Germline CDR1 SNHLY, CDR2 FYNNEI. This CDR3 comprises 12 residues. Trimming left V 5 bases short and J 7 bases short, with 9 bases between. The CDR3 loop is CASSFDWNIQYF. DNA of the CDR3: TGTGCCAGCAGTTTTGACTGGAACATTCAGTACTTC.

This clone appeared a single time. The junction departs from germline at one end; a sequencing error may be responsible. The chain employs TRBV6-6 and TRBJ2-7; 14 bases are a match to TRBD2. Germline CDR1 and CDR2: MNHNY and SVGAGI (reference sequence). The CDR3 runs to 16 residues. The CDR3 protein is CASSSRTSGGSPSLDF. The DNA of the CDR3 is TGTGCCAGCAGTTCAAGGACTAGCGGGGGGAGTCCCTCCCTTGACTTC.

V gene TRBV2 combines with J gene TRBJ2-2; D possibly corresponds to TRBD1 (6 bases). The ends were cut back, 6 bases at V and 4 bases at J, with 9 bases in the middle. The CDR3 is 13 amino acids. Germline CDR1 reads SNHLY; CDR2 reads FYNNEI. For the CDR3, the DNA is TGTGCCAGCAGGGGACAACCCACCGGGGAGCTGTTTTTT. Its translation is CASRGQPTGELFF.

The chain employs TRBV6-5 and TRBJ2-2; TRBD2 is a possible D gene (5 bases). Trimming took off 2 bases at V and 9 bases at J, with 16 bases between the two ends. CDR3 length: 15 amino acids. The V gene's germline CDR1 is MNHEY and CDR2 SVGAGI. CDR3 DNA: TGTGCCAGCAGTTACACAGTACCCTCGGGGAGGGAGCTGTTTTTT. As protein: CASSYTVPSGRELFF.

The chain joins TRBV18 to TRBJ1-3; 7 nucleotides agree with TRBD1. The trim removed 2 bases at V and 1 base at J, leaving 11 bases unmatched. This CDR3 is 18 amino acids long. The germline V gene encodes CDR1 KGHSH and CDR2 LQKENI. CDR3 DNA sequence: TGTGCCAGCTCACCAGTCATTCAGGGACAGCAATCTGGAAACACCATATATTTT. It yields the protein CASSPVIQGQQSGNTIYF. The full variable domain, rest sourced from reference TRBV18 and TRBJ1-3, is NAGVMQNPRHLVRRRGQEARLRCSPMKGHSHVYWYRQLPEEGLKFMVYLQKENIIDESGMPKERFSAEFPKEGPSILRIQQVVRGDSAAYFCASSPVIQGQQSGNTIYFGEGSWLTVV.

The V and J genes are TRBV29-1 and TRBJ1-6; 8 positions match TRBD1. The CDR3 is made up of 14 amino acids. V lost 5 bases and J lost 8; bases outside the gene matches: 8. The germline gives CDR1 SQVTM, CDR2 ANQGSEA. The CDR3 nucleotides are TGCAGCGTTCAGGACAGGGATCCAGATTCACCCCTCCACTTT. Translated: CSVQDRDPDSPLHF.

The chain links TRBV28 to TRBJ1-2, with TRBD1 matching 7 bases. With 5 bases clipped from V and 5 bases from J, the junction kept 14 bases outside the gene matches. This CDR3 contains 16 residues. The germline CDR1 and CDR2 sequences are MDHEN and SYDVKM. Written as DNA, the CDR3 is TGTGCCAGCAGTCGACCTGGACAGGACGCGTCATATGGCTACACCTTC. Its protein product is CASSRPGQDASYGYTF.

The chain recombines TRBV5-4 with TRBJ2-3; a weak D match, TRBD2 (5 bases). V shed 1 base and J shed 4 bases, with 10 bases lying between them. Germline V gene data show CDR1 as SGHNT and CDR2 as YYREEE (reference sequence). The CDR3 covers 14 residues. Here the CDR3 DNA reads TGTGCCAGCAGCTTGTTTCGGGGTTCAGATACGCAGTATTTT. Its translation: CASSLFRGSDTQYF. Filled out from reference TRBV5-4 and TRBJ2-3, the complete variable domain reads ETGVTQSPTHLIKTRGQQVTLRCSSQSGHNTVSWYQQALGQGPQFIFQYYREEENGRGNFPPRFSGLQFPNYSSELNVNALELDDSALYLCASSLFRGSDTQYFGPGTRLTVL.

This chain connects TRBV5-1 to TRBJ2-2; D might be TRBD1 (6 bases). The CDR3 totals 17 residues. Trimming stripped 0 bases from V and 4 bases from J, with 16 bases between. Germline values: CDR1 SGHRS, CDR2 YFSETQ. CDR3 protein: CASSLADQGRGTGELFF. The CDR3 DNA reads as TGCGCCAGCAGCTTGGCTGACCAGGGGAGAGGCACCGGGGAGCTGTTTTTT.

The CDR3 DNA is TGTGCCAGCAGCTCCCGAGGCCCAACGTTGGGAGAGACCCAGTACTTC. It translates to CASSSRGPTLGETQYF. The V and J genes are TRBV11-2 and TRBJ2-5; D unresolved. Trimming pared 4 bases from V and 4 bases from J, leaving 19 bases between. The CDR3 has 16 amino acids. CDR1 and CDR2 (germline): SGHAT, FQNNGV.

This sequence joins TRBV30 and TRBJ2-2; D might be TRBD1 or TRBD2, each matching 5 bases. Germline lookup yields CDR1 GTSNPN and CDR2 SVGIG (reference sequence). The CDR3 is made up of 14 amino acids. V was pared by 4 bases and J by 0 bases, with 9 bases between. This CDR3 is CAWTWGTNTGELFF. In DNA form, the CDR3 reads TGTGCCTGGACGTGGGGGACGAACACCGGGGAGCTGTTTTTT.

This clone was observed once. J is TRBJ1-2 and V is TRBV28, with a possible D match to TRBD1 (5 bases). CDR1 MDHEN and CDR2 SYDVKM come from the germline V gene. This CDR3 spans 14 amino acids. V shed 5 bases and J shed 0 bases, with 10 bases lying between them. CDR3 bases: TGTGCCAGCAGTCCCACGGGACCTAACTATGGCTACACCTTC. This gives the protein CASSPTGPNYGYTF.

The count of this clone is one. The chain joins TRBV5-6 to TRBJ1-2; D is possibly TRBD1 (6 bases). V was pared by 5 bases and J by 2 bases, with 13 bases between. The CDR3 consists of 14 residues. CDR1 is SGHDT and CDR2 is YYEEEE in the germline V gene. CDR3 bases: TGTGCCAGCAGGCTGGGGGCCCCGAACTATGGCTACACCTTC. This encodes CASRLGAPNYGYTF.

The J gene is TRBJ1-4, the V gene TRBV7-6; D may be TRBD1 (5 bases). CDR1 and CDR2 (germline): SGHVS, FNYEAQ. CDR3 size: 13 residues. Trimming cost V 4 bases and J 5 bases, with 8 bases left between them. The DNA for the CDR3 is TGTGCCAGCAGCTACGGGACCAATGAAAAACTGTTTTTT. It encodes CASSYGTNEKLFF.

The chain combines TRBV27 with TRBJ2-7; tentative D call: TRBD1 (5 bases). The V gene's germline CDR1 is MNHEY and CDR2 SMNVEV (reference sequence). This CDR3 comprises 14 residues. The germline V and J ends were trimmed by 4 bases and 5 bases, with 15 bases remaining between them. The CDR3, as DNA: TGTGCCAGCAGTTCCCGCTCCAGGGTTCACGAGCAGTACTTC. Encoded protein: CASSSRSRVHEQYF.

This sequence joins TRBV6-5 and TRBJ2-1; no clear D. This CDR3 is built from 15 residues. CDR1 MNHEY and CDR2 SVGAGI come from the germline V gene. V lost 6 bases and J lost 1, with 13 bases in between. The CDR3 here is CASRETVSSYNEQFF. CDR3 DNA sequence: TGTGCCAGCAGAGAGACCGTTTCATCCTACAATGAGCAGTTCTTC.

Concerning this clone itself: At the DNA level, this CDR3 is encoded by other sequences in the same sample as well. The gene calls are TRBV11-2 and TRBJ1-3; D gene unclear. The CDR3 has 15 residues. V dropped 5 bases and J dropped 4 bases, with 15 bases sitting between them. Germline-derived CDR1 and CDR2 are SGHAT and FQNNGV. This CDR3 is CASSKGSSSGNTIYF. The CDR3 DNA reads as TGTGCCAGCAGCAAGGGTTCCAGCTCCGGAAACACCATATATTTT.

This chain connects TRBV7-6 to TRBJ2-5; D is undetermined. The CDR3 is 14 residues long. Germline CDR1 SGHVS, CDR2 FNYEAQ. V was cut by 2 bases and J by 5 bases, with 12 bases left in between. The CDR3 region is CASSLTSSEETQYF. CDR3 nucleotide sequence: TGTGCCAGCAGCTTAACCTCCTCCGAGGAGACCCAGTACTTC.